This T cell receptor beta chain was obtained from a study of T cell changes during pregnancy in multiple sclerosis. The CDR3 contains 15 residues. Trimming cost V 2 bases and J 7 bases, with 14 bases left between them. Germline CDR1 reads SNHLY; CDR2 reads FYNNEI. The assay was immunoSEQ multiplex PCR, and TCRdb's table has in-frame clones only and misses some. The sample holds more than 90,000 clones, about 93% seen once. The source material was peripheral blood, sampled in the third trimester of pregnancy. The sequence came from a female donor with multiple sclerosis, enrolled in a pregnancy study. The chain recombines TRBV2 with TRBJ1-4; a possible D gene is TRBD1 (6 bases). CDR3 sequence (DNA): TGTGCCAGCAGTGAAACAGGGACGGGGATTGAAAAACTGTTTTTT. It yields the protein CASSETGTGIEKLFF.